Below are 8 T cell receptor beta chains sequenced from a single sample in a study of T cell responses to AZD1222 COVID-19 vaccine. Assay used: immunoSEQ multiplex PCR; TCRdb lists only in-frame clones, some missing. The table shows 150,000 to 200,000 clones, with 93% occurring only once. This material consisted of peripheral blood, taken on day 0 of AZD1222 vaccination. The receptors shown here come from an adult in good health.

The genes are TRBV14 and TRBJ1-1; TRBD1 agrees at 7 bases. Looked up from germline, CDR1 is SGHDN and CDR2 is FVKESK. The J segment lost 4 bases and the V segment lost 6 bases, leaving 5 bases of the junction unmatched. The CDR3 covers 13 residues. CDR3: CASRYRGVTEAFF. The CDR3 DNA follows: TGTGCCAGCAGATACAGGGGAGTCACTGAAGCTTTCTTT.

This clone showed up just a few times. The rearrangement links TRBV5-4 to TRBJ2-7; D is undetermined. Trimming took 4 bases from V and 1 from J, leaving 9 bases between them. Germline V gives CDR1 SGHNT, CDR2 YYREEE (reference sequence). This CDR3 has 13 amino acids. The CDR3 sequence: CASSAQGSYEQYF. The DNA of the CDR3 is TGTGCCAGCAGCGCCCAAGGGTCCTACGAGCAGTACTTC.

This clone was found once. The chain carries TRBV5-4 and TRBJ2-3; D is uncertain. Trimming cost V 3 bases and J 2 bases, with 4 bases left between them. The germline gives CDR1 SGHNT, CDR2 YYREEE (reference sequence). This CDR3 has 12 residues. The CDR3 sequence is CASSSNTDTQYF. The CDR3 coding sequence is TGTGCCAGCAGCTCCAACACAGATACGCAGTATTTT. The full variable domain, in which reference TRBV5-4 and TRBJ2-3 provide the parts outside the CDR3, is ETGVTQSPTHLIKTRGQQVTLRCSSQSGHNTVSWYQQALGQGPQFIFQYYREEENGRGNFPPRFSGLQFPNYSSELNVNALELDDSALYLCASSSNTDTQYFGPGTRLTVL.

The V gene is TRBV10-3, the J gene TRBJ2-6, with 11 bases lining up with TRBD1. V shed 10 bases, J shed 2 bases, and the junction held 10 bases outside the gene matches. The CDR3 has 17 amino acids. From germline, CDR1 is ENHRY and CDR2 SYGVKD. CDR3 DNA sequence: TGTGCCACGTCGGGGTGGACAGGGGGCGCTGGGGCCAACGTCCTGACTTTC. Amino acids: CATSGWTGGAGANVLTF.

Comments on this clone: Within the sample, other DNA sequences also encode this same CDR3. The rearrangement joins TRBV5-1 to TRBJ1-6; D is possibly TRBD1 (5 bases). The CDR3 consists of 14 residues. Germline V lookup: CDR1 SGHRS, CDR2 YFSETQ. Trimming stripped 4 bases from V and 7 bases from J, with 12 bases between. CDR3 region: CASSPGRDNSPLHF. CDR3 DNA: TGCGCCAGCAGCCCCGGACGGGACAATTCACCCCTCCACTTT.

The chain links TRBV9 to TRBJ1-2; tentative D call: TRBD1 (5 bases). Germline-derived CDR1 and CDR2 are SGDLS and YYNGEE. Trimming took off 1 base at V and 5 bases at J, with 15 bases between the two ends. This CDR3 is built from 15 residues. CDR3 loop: CASSVNGDRPYGYTF. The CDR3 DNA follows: TGTGCCAGCAGCGTAAACGGCGACAGACCTTATGGCTACACCTTC.

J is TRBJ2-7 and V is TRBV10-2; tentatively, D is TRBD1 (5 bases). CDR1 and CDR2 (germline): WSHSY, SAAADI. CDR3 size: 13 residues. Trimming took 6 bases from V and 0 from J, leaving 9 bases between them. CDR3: CASSFDSSYEQYF. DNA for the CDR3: TGCGCCAGCAGCTTCGACAGCTCCTACGAGCAGTACTTC.

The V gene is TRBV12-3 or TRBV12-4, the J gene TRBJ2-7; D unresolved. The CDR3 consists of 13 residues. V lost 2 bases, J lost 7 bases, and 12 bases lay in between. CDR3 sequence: CASSLRPPREQYF. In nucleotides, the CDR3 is TGTGCCAGCAGTTTACGACCCCCGAGGGAGCAGTACTTC.